This TCR beta chain was identified in a study of response to subunit inactivated influenza vaccine. General study findings and limits: T cells newly recruited by each seasonal influenza vaccination are few, the authors suggested.

This clonotype was found many times. Its antigen is currently unknown. Each CDR3 protein is one row after TCRdb ran MiXCR on the RT-PCR reads. The profile covers about 700,000 distinct CDR3 sequences, with over 11% appearing a single time and 5.5% to 8% taken by the ten largest. The sample was PBMCs from blood, taken around 14 days before vaccination. The sequence came from a man aged 50 to 60 who received an inactivated influenza vaccine.

This CDR3 reads CASSLGWTGELFF. The CDR3 DNA reads as TGCGCCAGCAGCTTGGGGTGGACCGGGGAGCTGTTTTTT. This sequence joins TRBV5-1 and TRBJ2-2; D is undetermined. Trimming pared 0 bases from V and 5 bases from J, leaving 5 bases between. This CDR3 contains 13 residues. Per germline, CDR1 SGHRS and CDR2 YFSETQ.